This record covers a single T cell receptor (beta chain). The sample belongs to a study of shared T cell receptors in the human thymus. The V end lost 0 bases, the J end lost 3 bases, and 24 bases lay between the germline ends. The CDR3 extends over 19 amino acids. Per germline, CDR1 SGDLS and CDR2 YYNGEE. Profiled with immunoSEQ multiplex PCR; TCRdb holds only in-frame clones, not every one. The sample has hundreds of thousands of clones; around 89% are singletons. These data also formed part of another study, on human thymus T cells. That source adds: Thymus tissue for the work was resected from patients undergoing corrective heart surgery.

The chain combines TRBV9 with TRBJ1-2; D is uncertain. This receptor was taken from a boy in the first two years of life with a congenital heart defect. Material: thymocytes. This chain's CDR3 is CASSVVLSGQLPPDYGYTF. The CDR3 bases are TGTGCCAGCAGCGTAGTATTGAGTGGGCAGCTCCCTCCGGACTATGGCTACACCTTC.